The rows below give T cell receptor beta chains drawn from one sample of a study of cytomegalovirus exposure and HLA in healthy donors. Assay used: immunoSEQ multiplex PCR; TCRdb lists only in-frame clones, some missing. Of 200,000 to 250,000 clones in the sample, roughly 78% were seen once. What was sequenced was PBMCs. Receptor source: a boy younger than 18 in good health and CMV-seronegative. Both conserved end residues are part of each CDR3. D genes are given only for firm matches. Expanded clones are given a class, and other clones once, few, many or no size at all.

d_call | j_call | v_call | clone_size | cdr3_aa | cdr3_nt
TRBD1 | TRBJ1-2 | TRBV11-2 | - | CASSRTQGVPNYGYTF | TGTGCCAGCAGCCGCACCCAGGGGGTCCCTAACTATGGCTACACCTTC
TRBD1 | TRBJ2-7 | TRBV27 | - | CASTPAVGQGYEQYF | TGTGCCAGCACCCCCGCTGTGGGACAGGGCTACGAGCAGTACTTC
- | TRBJ1-5 | TRBV19 | - | CATGMNSNQPQHF | TGTGCCACCGGGATGAATAGCAATCAGCCCCAGCATTTT
- | TRBJ1-1 | TRBV5-6 | few | CASRRGVQSEAFF | TGTGCCAGCAGGCGGGGGGTTCAATCGGAAGCTTTCTTT
- | TRBJ1-4 | TRBV6-1 | few | CASSKQGANEKLFF | TGTGCCAGCAGTAAACAGGGAGCTAATGAAAAACTGTTTTTT
TRBD1 | TRBJ1-1 | TRBV5-5 | - | CASSLLPGGANTEAFF | TGTGCCAGCAGCCTACTGCCAGGGGGCGCGAACACTGAAGCTTTCTTT
- | TRBJ1-5 | TRBV6-5 | - | CASSARESRQPQHF | TGTGCCAGCAGTGCCCGGGAATCGCGCCAGCCCCAGCATTTT
- | TRBJ1-5 | TRBV28 | - | CATTFRLRGESQHF | TGTGCCACCACGTTCAGGCTACGGGGTGAATCTCAGCATTTT
- | TRBJ1-6 | TRBV7-9 | few | CASSLLGLASSPLHF | TGTGCCAGCAGCTTATTGGGGCTGGCTAGTTCACCCCTCCACTTT
- | TRBJ1-1 | TRBV28 | once | CASGATWDTEAFF | TGTGCCAGCGGAGCAACCTGGGACACTGAAGCTTTCTTT
- | TRBJ1-5 | TRBV10-1 | - | CASSEYSGQPQHF | TGCGCCAGCAGTGAGTACTCCGGTCAGCCCCAGCATTTT
- | TRBJ1-1 | TRBV15 | few | CATSRDSGSRRAFF | TGTGCCACCAGCAGAGATTCCGGGAGTAGGCGGGCTTTCTTT
- | TRBJ2-2 | TRBV7-9 | - | CASSLSLTGELFF | TGTGCCAGCAGCTTATCTCTCACCGGGGAGCTGTTTTTT